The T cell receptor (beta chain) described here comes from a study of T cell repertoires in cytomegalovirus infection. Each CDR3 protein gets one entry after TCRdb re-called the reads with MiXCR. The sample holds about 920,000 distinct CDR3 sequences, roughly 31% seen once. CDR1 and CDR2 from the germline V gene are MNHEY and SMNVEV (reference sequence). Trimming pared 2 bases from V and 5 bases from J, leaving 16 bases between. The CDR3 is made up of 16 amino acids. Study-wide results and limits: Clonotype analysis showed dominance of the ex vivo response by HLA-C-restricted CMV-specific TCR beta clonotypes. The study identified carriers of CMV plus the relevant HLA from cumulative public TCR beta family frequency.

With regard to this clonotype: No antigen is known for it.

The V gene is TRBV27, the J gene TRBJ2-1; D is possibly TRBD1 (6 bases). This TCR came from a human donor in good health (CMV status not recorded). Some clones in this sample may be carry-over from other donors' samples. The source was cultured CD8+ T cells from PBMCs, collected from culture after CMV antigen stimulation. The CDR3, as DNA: TGTGCCAGCAGTTTACTTTACACAGAGGGGGACAATGAGCAGTTCTTC. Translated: CASSLLYTEGDNEQFF.